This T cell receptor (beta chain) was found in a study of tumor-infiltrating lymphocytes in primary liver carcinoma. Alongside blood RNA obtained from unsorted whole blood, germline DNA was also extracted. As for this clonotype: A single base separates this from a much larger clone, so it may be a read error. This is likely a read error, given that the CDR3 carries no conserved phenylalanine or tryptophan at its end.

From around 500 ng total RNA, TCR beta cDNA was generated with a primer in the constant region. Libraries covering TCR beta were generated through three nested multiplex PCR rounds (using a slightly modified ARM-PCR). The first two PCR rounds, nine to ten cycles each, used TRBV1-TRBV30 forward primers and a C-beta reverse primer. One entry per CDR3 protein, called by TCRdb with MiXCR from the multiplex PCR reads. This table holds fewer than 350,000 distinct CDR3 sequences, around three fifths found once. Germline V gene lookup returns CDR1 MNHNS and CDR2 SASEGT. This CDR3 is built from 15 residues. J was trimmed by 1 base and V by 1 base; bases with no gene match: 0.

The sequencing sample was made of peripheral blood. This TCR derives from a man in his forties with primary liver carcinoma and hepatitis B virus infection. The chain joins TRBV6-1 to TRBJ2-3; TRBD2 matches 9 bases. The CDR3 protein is CASSEGTSGTDTQYS. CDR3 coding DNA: TGTGCCAGCAGTGAAGGGACTAGCGGCACAGATACGCAGTATTCT.